The 17 T cell receptor beta chains below come from one sample, sequenced in a study of identical twins. TCRdb re-called the 5' RACE reads through MiXCR, storing one row per CDR3 protein. The sample holds about 280,000 distinct CDR3 sequences; less than 9% are singletons and the top ten take 2.1%. The data were also submitted as part of a second study, on yellow fever vaccine responses in identical twins.

The source material was memory (CD45RO+) T cells sorted from blood. Receptor source: a woman aged 18 to 35 in good health.

This clonotype was detected only a few times. J is TRBJ2-5 and V is TRBV19, with D perhaps given as TRBD1 or TRBD2 (6 bases each). This CDR3 comprises 15 residues. Trimming pared 3 bases from V and 2 bases from J, leaving 13 bases between. Germline CDR1 and CDR2: LNHDA and SQIVND (reference sequence). CDR3 nucleotides: TGTGCCAGTAGTATCCGCGGGACAAAGCAAGAGACCCAGTACTTC. This encodes CASSIRGTKQETQYF. Combining the CDR3 with reference TRBV19 and TRBJ2-5 gives the whole variable domain DGGITQSPKYLFRKEGQNVTLSCEQNLNHDAMYWYRQDPGQGLRLIYYSQIVNDFQKGDIAEGYSVSREKKESFPLTVTSAQKNPTAFYLCASSIRGTKQETQYFGPGTRLLVL.

This clonotype was observed many times. This chain connects TRBV7-9 to TRBJ1-6; TRBD1 matches 9 bases. Germline assignment: CDR1 SEHNR and CDR2 FQNEAQ (reference sequence). The CDR3 loop spans 15 amino acids. The V and J ends lost 5 bases and 7 bases, in that order; junction bases with no gene match: 6. The CDR3 DNA sequence: TGTGCCAGCAGCCCCCGGGACAGGGAAAATTCACCCCTCCACTTT. Its protein product is CASSPRDRENSPLHF.

In its sample, this clonotype was seen many times. V is TRBV4-1 and J is TRBJ1-5, with TRBD1 identical over 9 bases. The CDR3 runs to 16 residues. Germline V gene lookup returns CDR1 MGHRA and CDR2 YSYEKL. The trim removed 3 bases at V and 3 bases at J, leaving 6 bases unmatched. CDR3 DNA sequence: TGCGCCAGCAGCCACCTCGACAGGGGGTACAATCAGCCCCAGCATTTT. This gives the protein CASSHLDRGYNQPQHF.

This chain uses TRBV6-5 with TRBJ1-2; perhaps TRBD1 as D (6 bases). The V end was cut by 4 bases, the J end by 7 bases, with 10 bases between. Germline V gene lookup returns CDR1 MNHEY and CDR2 SVGAGI. CDR3 length: 12 residues. CDR3 sequence (DNA): TGTGCCAGCAGTTCAGGGGAGGGTGGCTACACCTTC. It encodes CASSSGEGGYTF.

Ten or more counts support this clonotype. DNA for the CDR3: TGTGCCAGCAGTTTGGCCGGACTCCCTTGGGGTGAGCAGTTCTTC. Protein: CASSLAGLPWGEQFF. The V gene is TRBV12-3 or TRBV12-4, the J gene TRBJ2-1; D possibly corresponds to TRBD2 (5 bases). The V end lost 3 bases, the J end lost 9 bases, and 18 bases lay between the germline ends. The CDR3 has 15 amino acids.

The CDR3 reads CSAASRVGRQPQHF. The CDR3 nucleotides are TGCAGTGCTGCCTCCAGGGTGGGACGTCAGCCCCAGCATTTT. This sequence joins TRBV20-1 and TRBJ1-5; D may be TRBD1 (5 bases). The CDR3 is 14 residues long. Germline V gene sequence: CDR1 DFQATT, CDR2 SNEGSKA (reference sequence). V gave up 5 bases and J gave up 6 bases, with 17 bases separating them.

This clonotype appeared a few times. V and J are TRBV9 and TRBJ2-5; D is undetermined. Between the trimmed V and J ends, which lost 5 bases and 3 bases, there was a span of 14 bases. From germline, CDR1 is SGDLS and CDR2 YYNGEE. CDR3 size: 14 residues. The CDR3 DNA reads TGTGCCAGCAGTGCCTCCCCAGGTGAAGAGACCCAGTACTTC. This sequence encodes CASSASPGEETQYF.

This clonotype was counted only a few times. V is TRBV7-2 and J is TRBJ2-7; 10 bases match TRBD2. The CDR3 is made up of 15 amino acids. Trimming cost V 6 bases and J 3 bases; bases outside gene matches: 8. The germline V gene encodes CDR1 SGHTA and CDR2 FQGNSA. This chain's CDR3 is CASSQASGRIYEQYF. The CDR3 nucleotides are TGTGCCAGCAGTCAAGCTAGCGGGAGAATCTACGAGCAGTACTTC.

This clonotype has only a few counts. The CDR3 bases are TGTGCCAGCAGCTTGCAGGGTGCGAAGTCCTACGAGCAGTACTTC. Translation gives CASSLQGAKSYEQYF. The chain couples TRBV5-6 to TRBJ2-7, with a possible D match to TRBD1 (5 bases). Trimming shortened V by 1 base and J by 1 base, and 12 bases separated the two germline ends. Germline values: CDR1 SGHDT, CDR2 YYEEEE. The CDR3 has 15 amino acids.

This clonotype has a count of ten or more. The chain combines TRBV11-2 with TRBJ2-1; D is undetermined. The V end lost 0 bases, the J end lost 5 bases, and 11 bases lay between the germline ends. Germline lookup yields CDR1 SGHAT and CDR2 FQNNGV. The CDR3 loop spans 15 amino acids. CDR3 sequence reads: CASSLDLYGHNEQFF. CDR3 bases: TGTGCCAGCAGCTTAGATCTCTACGGACACAATGAGCAGTTCTTC.

The chain couples TRBV20-1 to TRBJ2-7, with TRBD2 matching over 9 bases. Losses at the gene ends were 2 bases for V and 2 bases for J; bases not matched to a gene: 7. Germline V gives CDR1 DFQATT, CDR2 SNEGSKA (reference sequence). The CDR3 extends over 15 amino acids. The chain's CDR3 is CSARSVAGDPYEQYF. The CDR3 bases are TGCAGTGCTAGATCGGTAGCGGGAGACCCCTACGAGCAGTACTTC.

Only a few counts were recorded for this clonotype. The gene calls are TRBV6-1 and TRBJ1-5, with 7 bases fitting TRBD1. CDR1 and CDR2 from the germline V gene are MNHNS and SASEGT. V trimming: 5 bases; J trimming: 1 base; junction bases outside the gene matches: 5. This CDR3 is 15 amino acids long. The CDR3 is CASSKGGTSNQPQHF. CDR3 nucleotide sequence: TGTGCCAGCAGTAAAGGGGGCACGAGCAATCAGCCCCAGCATTTT.

This clonotype was seen repeatedly, ten times or more. This chain joins TRBV2 and TRBJ2-3, with TRBD2 matching 11 bases. From germline, CDR1 is SNHLY and CDR2 FYNNEI. V shed 0 bases, J shed 3 bases, and the junction held 8 bases outside the gene matches. The CDR3 totals 18 residues. CDR3 sequence: CASSEAVLAGGKTDTQYF. Here the CDR3 DNA reads TGTGCCAGCAGTGAAGCGGTGTTAGCGGGAGGGAAGACAGATACGCAGTATTTT.

This chain links TRBV12-5 with TRBJ1-2; D possibly corresponds to TRBD1 (6 bases). The CDR3 totals 14 residues. V gave up 6 bases and J gave up 3 bases, with 14 bases separating them. Germline loops: CDR1 LGHNT, CDR2 FRNRAP. The CDR3 reads CASGSTGSDYGYTF. Written as DNA, the CDR3 is TGTGCTAGTGGCTCCACAGGGTCGGACTATGGCTACACCTTC.

The chain combines TRBV29-1 with TRBJ1-5; D perhaps matches TRBD1 (6 bases). Trimming shortened V by 6 bases and J by 2 bases, and 17 bases separated the two germline ends. This CDR3 has 15 residues. The germline gives CDR1 SQVTM, CDR2 ANQGSEA. The chain's CDR3 is CSVATGSVGNQPQHF. The CDR3 bases are TGCAGCGTGGCCACAGGGAGTGTGGGCAATCAGCCCCAGCATTTT.

This clonotype has just a few counts. The chain has TRBV25-1 and TRBJ2-1; either TRBD1 or TRBD2 may fit D (7 bases each). The CDR3 totals 16 residues. Germline V gene data show CDR1 as MGHDK and CDR2 as SYGVNS. V was clipped by 2 bases and J by 0 bases, with 11 bases between them. The CDR3 DNA is TGTGCCAGCAGTGAACAGGGGGGGGGCTCCTACAATGAGCAGTTCTTC. Protein sequence: CASSEQGGGSYNEQFF.

In this sample, this clonotype turned up a few times. V gene TRBV15 combines with J gene TRBJ2-1, with D unclear. Germline values: CDR1 LNHNV, CDR2 YYDKDF (reference sequence). V dropped 1 base and J dropped 0 bases, with 7 bases sitting between them. This CDR3 contains 15 residues. DNA for the CDR3: TGTGCCACCAGCAGAGCGGGTCCCTCCTACAATGAGCAGTTCTTC. This encodes CATSRAGPSYNEQFF.